The text below deals with one TCR beta chain. These data are taken from a study of blood T cell repertoires in COVID-19. Overall study: T cells, B-cell-depleted T cells, or PBMCs provided the cDNA or gDNA that served as material.

Methods used by the authors: Amplifying reference gene primers gave estimates of nucleated cell counts. Profiling relied on immunoSEQ multiplex PCR, and the TCRdb table lists in-frame clones only, not all of them. The DNA gave D and trimming, while V, J and clone size come from that table. The sample consists of some 350,000 clones, around 87% of them appearing once. Between the trimmed V and J ends, which lost 0 bases and 1 base, there was a span of 6 bases. The CDR3 loop spans 14 amino acids. Germline V CDR1 and CDR2: MGHRA, YSYEKL. This clonotype was sampled from a woman aged 25-40 years who had recovered from COVID-19. The chain recombines TRBV4-1 with TRBJ1-2, with D unclear. What was sequenced was PBMCs or T cells enriched from blood (not recorded which). CDR3 in DNA: TGCGCCAGCAGCCAAGATCTCGGTAACTATGGCTACACCTTC. Its protein product is CASSQDLGNYGYTF.